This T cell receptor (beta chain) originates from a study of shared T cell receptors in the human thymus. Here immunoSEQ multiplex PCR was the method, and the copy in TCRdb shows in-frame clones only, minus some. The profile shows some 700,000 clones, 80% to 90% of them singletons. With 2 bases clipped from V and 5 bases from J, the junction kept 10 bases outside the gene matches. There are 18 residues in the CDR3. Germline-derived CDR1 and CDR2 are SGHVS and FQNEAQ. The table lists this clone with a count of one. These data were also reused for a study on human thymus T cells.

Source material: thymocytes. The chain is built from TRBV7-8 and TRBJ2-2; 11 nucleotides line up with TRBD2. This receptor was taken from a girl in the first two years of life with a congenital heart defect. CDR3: CASSLRRSTSGETGELFF. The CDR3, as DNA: TGTGCCAGCAGCTTACGTCGGTCGACTAGCGGGGAGACCGGGGAGCTGTTTTTT.